This T cell receptor beta chain was recorded in a study of response to subunit inactivated influenza vaccine (dated by TCRdb to the late 2010s). Regarding the complete study: Deep quantitative T cell receptor repertoire profiling was used in the study to track responses to a trivalent subunit inactivated influenza vaccine.

This clonotype turned up a few times. What antigen it recognizes has not been identified. Base qualities were left out, and no much larger clone turns up one base away. The receptor library was made with RT-PCR. Sequenced on an Illumina HiSeq 2500. TCRdb reworked the public reads: Q25 trimming with fastp, MiXCR clone assembly, productive beta chains retained. For every CDR3 protein sequence, its rows merge into one entry that carries the most common genes and DNA. Within this sample are about 700,000 distinct CDR3 sequences, with about a sixth of them counted one time only. The ten largest clones capture about 9.9% of the sample. The CDR3 spans 14 residues, from the cysteine through the phenylalanine. This entry keeps only the CDR3 DNA: 42 bases, framed from base 1. In the germline V gene (reference sequence), CDR1 corresponds to MNHEY and CDR2 to SMNVEV. A distance of 10 bases separates the germline ends of V and J, which lose 7 bases and 0 bases respectively.

What the work shows at the level of the full study, not this receptor alone: The authors suggested that each seasonal influenza vaccination may recruit only a limited number of new T cells.

The sequence came from a man aged 45-65 years who received an inactivated influenza vaccine. Donor details come from another sample of the same person, matched by shared clones. The material was PBMCs from blood, obtained 12 days after vaccination. The rearranged chain carries TRBV27 and TRBJ2-1, and possibly TRBD2, on 5 matching bases. This receptor has the CDR3 CASKLGSSYNEQFF. The DNA sequence is TGTGCCAGCAAACTAGGGAGCTCCTACAATGAGCAGTTCTTC.